One T cell receptor (beta chain) is described in this entry. A junction end diverges from the germline sequence, so it may reflect a read error. This sample is drawn from a study of T cells in Graves' hyperthyroidism and ophthalmopathy. Any patient presenting with uncontrolled infection, other autoimmune disease, pregnancy or lactation was left out. The authors obtained PBMCs from about 9 ml of fresh peripheral blood. There were TCR beta CDR3 regions amplified from RNA transcripts. A first-round RT-PCR of the TCR CDR3 used the HTBI primer set. TCRdb passed the multiplex PCR reads through MiXCR, listing each CDR3 protein once. The sample records around 700,000 distinct CDR3 sequences, around a third being singletons. This CDR3 is built from 16 residues. In germline, CDR1 is SGHAT, CDR2 FQNNGV.

The rearrangement uses TRBV11-2 and TRBJ2-7; possible D gene TRBD1, 6 bases. The clonotype comes from a woman in her 40s with Graves' hyperthyroidism. What was sequenced was blood. This CDR3 is CASSLGHRAISYEQYF. The DNA of the CDR3 is TGTGCCAGCAGTTTAGGACACAGGGCGATCTCCTACGAGCAGTACTTC.